This entry lists 29 T cell receptor beta chains sequenced from one sample in a study of T cell repertoires in cytomegalovirus infection. Using its own MiXCR run on the reads, TCRdb lists one record per CDR3 protein. The top ten hold around 13% of the sample, which has around 300,000 distinct CDR3 sequences, more than 20% seen once. The sample comprised PBMCs. The receptors originated from a human donor in good health (CMV status not recorded). Some clones in this sample may be carry-over from other donors' samples.

This clonotype was counted only a few times. V usage is TRBV19 and J usage is TRBJ1-1, with 7 positions matching TRBD1. After removal of 5 bases from V and 3 bases from J, the junction contained 9 bases not matched to a gene. Per germline, CDR1 LNHDA and CDR2 SQIVND (reference sequence). This CDR3 region has 15 residues. The CDR3 here is CASSPQTGIHTEAFF. CDR3 in DNA: TGTGCCAGTAGTCCCCAGACAGGGATCCACACTGAAGCTTTCTTT.

At least ten counts were recorded for this clonotype. The chain links TRBV28 to TRBJ1-1; tentative D call: TRBD1 (6 bases). The germline V gene has CDR1 MDHEN and CDR2 SYDVKM. Trimming left V 4 bases short and J 1 base short, with 10 bases between. The CDR3 spans 14 residues. CDR3 amino acids: CASSSIRGNTEAFF. The CDR3 DNA follows: TGTGCCAGCAGTTCTATCAGGGGGAACACTGAAGCTTTCTTT.

The rearrangement uses TRBV2 and TRBJ2-5, with D perhaps matching TRBD2 (6 bases). V was cut by 6 bases and J by 7 bases, with 12 bases left in between. CDR3 size: 12 residues. Germline V lookup: CDR1 SNHLY, CDR2 FYNNEI. The CDR3 region has the DNA TGTGCCAGCAGGCCCCTAGCGCTGACCCAGTACTTC. Amino acid sequence: CASRPLALTQYF.

As to this clonotype: This may arise from a read error, as a much more abundant clone is one base away. The rearrangement joins TRBV7-2 to TRBJ2-4, with no clear D. CDR3 length: 15 amino acids. Germline V lookup: CDR1 SGHTA, CDR2 FQGNSA. CDR3 loop: CANSLDRTTKNIQYF. The CDR3 DNA reads TGTGCCAACAGCTTAGACCGTACTACCAAAAACATTCAGTACTTC.

V usage is TRBV6-2 or TRBV6-3 and J usage is TRBJ2-7; 8 nucleotides align to TRBD2. Germline loops: CDR1 MNHEY, CDR2 SVGEGT. The CDR3 has 15 amino acids. The ends lost 0 bases at V and 12 bases at J; junction bases unmatched: 13. This CDR3 is CASSYSGGRSLGRYF. The CDR3, as DNA: TGTGCCAGCAGTTACTCTGGCGGGAGGAGCCTAGGTCGGTACTTC.

CDR3 DNA: TGTGCCAGCAGTGGGCAGCTTATGGCTAATGAAAAACTGTTTTTT. It specifies CASSGQLMANEKLFF. This chain links TRBV2 with TRBJ1-4, with no clear D. Germline V gene data show CDR1 as SNHLY and CDR2 as FYNNEI. This CDR3 is 15 amino acids long. V dropped 4 bases and J dropped 3 bases, with 12 bases sitting between them.

This clonotype came up many times. This chain uses TRBV6-1 with TRBJ2-7; TRBD1 aligns across 7 bases. This CDR3 has 12 amino acids. The trim removed 5 bases at V and 5 bases at J, leaving 3 bases unmatched. Germline CDR1 MNHNS, CDR2 SASEGT. The CDR3 sequence is CASSSQGDEQYF. The CDR3 DNA is TGTGCCAGCAGTTCCCAGGGGGACGAGCAGTACTTC.

This clonotype has at least ten counts. The chain employs TRBV28 and TRBJ2-5; D may be TRBD2 (5 bases). The CDR3 is 12 residues long. CDR1 is MDHEN and CDR2 is SYDVKM in the germline V gene. V dropped 3 bases and J dropped 5 bases, with 7 bases sitting between them. CDR3 nucleotide sequence: TGTGCCAGCAGTTTTACGGGGGAGACCCAGTACTTC. This encodes CASSFTGETQYF.

This rearrangement joins TRBV4-1 to TRBJ1-5; no clear D. V was clipped by 4 bases and J by 4 bases, with 17 bases between them. From germline, CDR1 is MGHRA and CDR2 YSYEKL. This CDR3 is built from 16 residues. The CDR3 loop is CASSLGSPTPNQPQHF. CDR3 DNA: TGCGCCAGCAGCCTAGGCAGCCCAACGCCTAATCAGCCCCAGCATTTT.

In the case of this clonotype: Given a much more abundant clone one base away, this may be a read error. This sequence joins TRBV12-3 or TRBV12-4 and TRBJ2-7, with D perhaps TRBD1 or TRBD2 (6 bases each). Trimming pared 6 bases from V and 7 bases from J, leaving 19 bases between. The CDR3 totals 14 residues. Here the CDR3 reads CASRPGGGRGEQYF. CDR3 nucleotide sequence: TGTGCCAGCAGGCCCGGAGGGGGGCGAGGTGAGCAGTACTTC.

The CDR3 region is CASSLRGHLFNYTEAFF. The CDR3 DNA reads as TGTGCCAGCAGCTTAAGGGGACATCTCTTTAACTACACTGAAGCTTTCTTT. This chain uses TRBV7-3 with TRBJ1-1; a possible D gene is TRBD1 (6 bases). With 1 base removed from V and 3 bases from J, the gap between germline ends came to 18 bases. Germline lookup yields CDR1 SGHTA and CDR2 FQGTGA. The CDR3 runs 17 residues.

This clonotype was counted at least ten times. This sequence joins TRBV11-2 and TRBJ1-1, with 9 bases matching TRBD1. Germline V gene sequence: CDR1 SGHAT, CDR2 FQNNGV. V was clipped by 3 bases and J by 6 bases; unmatched bases: 2. This CDR3 has 13 amino acids. CDR3 residues: CASSFGQGSEAFF. The CDR3, as DNA: TGTGCCAGCAGCTTCGGACAGGGGTCTGAAGCTTTCTTT.

This clonotype was counted a few times. V and J are TRBV29-1 and TRBJ2-1; D is perhaps TRBD2 (5 bases). This CDR3 has 11 amino acids. Germline assignment: CDR1 SQVTM and CDR2 ANQGSEA. V was trimmed by 3 bases and J by 10 bases, leaving 10 bases between them. The CDR3 coding sequence is TGCAGCGTTGAGAGGGTTAACGAGCAGTTCTTC. Amino acids: CSVERVNEQFF.

This clonotype was found a few times. The J gene is TRBJ2-3, the V gene TRBV5-1; D is possibly TRBD2 (5 bases). Between the trimmed V and J ends, which lost 7 bases and 2 bases, there was a span of 8 bases. The CDR3 spans 12 residues. CDR1 is SGHRS, CDR2 YFSETQ, per germline. CDR3 nucleotides: TGCGCCAGCCGGGAAATCACAGATACGCAGTATTTT. Protein sequence: CASREITDTQYF.

This rearrangement joins TRBV5-1 to TRBJ2-1; maybe TRBD2 (6 bases). This CDR3 region has 16 residues. V was cut by 3 bases and J by 7 bases, with 20 bases left in between. CDR1 SGHRS and CDR2 YFSETQ come from the germline V gene. The CDR3 is CASSSSGTLRGNEQFF. The CDR3 bases are TGCGCCAGCAGCTCAAGCGGAACTCTACGGGGGAATGAGCAGTTCTTC.

This clonotype has ten or more counts. Here the CDR3 reads CASSPGLAELTDTQYF. CDR3 bases: TGTGCCAGCAGCCCGGGACTAGCGGAGCTCACAGATACGCAGTATTTT. The chain combines TRBV28 with TRBJ2-3; 11 bases are a match to TRBD2. V lost 6 bases to trimming and J lost 2 bases; unmatched junction nucleotides: 7. The length of the CDR3 is 16 residues. Germline CDR1 and CDR2: MDHEN and SYDVKM.

The CDR3 loop is CSVDQSLGETQYF. CDR3 nucleotide sequence: TGCAGCGTTGATCAGTCTTTGGGTGAGACCCAGTACTTC. The chain couples TRBV29-1 to TRBJ2-5; D is unclear. Germline assignment: CDR1 SQVTM and CDR2 ANQGSEA. Trimming removed 3 bases at V and 5 bases at J, with 13 bases between. This CDR3 is built from 13 residues.

Ten or more counts support this clonotype. V is TRBV6-5 and J is TRBJ1-5, with 9 bases aligning to TRBD1. V shed 8 bases, J shed 6 bases, and the junction held 11 bases outside the gene matches. The germline gives CDR1 MNHEY, CDR2 SVGAGI. The CDR3 is 15 amino acids. As DNA, the CDR3 is TGTGCCAGCGCCCGGGACAGGGTGATTGGTCAGCCCCAGCATTTT. It translates to CASARDRVIGQPQHF.

Many counts were recorded for this clonotype. The chain carries TRBV6-1 and TRBJ2-3, with D perhaps matching TRBD1 (5 bases). Germline CDR1 reads MNHNS; CDR2 reads SASEGT. This CDR3 has 14 residues. V lost 2 bases to trimming and J lost 1 base, with 7 bases between them. CDR3 in amino acids: CASSELQGTDTQYF. The CDR3, as DNA: TGTGCCAGCAGTGAATTACAGGGCACAGATACGCAGTATTTT.

The chain carries TRBV5-5 and TRBJ2-7; D uncertain. CDR3 size: 15 residues. The V end lost 0 bases, the J end lost 1 base, and 11 bases lay between the germline ends. CDR1 SGHKS and CDR2 YYEKEE come from the germline V gene (reference sequence). The DNA of the CDR3 is TGTGCCAGCAGCTTGGAGGTTGCGATGTCCTACGAGCAGTACTTC. Its protein is CASSLEVAMSYEQYF.

The genes are TRBV6-2 or TRBV6-3 and TRBJ2-3, with TRBD2 matching over 11 bases. CDR1 and CDR2 (germline): MNHEY, SVGEGT. This CDR3 contains 15 residues. V lost 6 bases, J lost 1 base, and 3 bases stayed unmatched. This CDR3 reads CASRPGLAGTDTQYF. As DNA, the CDR3 is TGTGCCAGCAGACCGGGACTAGCGGGCACAGATACGCAGTATTTT.

V gene TRBV29-1 combines with J gene TRBJ1-1; D is unresolved. V dropped 0 bases and J dropped 4 bases, with 9 bases sitting between them. Germline V gene data show CDR1 as SQVTM and CDR2 as ANQGSEA. CDR3 length equals 13 residues. The CDR3 nucleotides are TGCAGCGTTGAAGATCCCTCCGGCACTGAAGCTTTCTTT. Translated, it gives CSVEDPSGTEAFF.

The chain links TRBV20-1 to TRBJ2-7, with 7 bases lining up with TRBD1. V lost 6 bases and J lost 4; bases outside the gene matches: 12. The germline V gene encodes CDR1 DFQATT and CDR2 SNEGSKA (reference sequence). This CDR3 spans 14 amino acids. CDR3 residues: CSAPFRGLSYEQYF. CDR3 coding DNA: TGCAGTGCCCCATTTAGGGGGCTTAGTTACGAGCAGTACTTC.

This clonotype was seen more than once but under ten times. The V and J genes are TRBV6-2 or TRBV6-3 and TRBJ2-1, with 8 positions matching TRBD2. Germline-derived CDR1 and CDR2 are MNHEY and SVGEGT. V lost 4 bases, J lost 3 bases, and 11 bases stayed unmatched. There are 17 residues in the CDR3. The CDR3 loop reads CASSLSTLAEFYNEQFF. The CDR3 coding sequence is TGTGCCAGCAGTTTATCTACACTAGCGGAGTTCTACAATGAGCAGTTCTTC.

This clonotype has only one observation. No conserved phenylalanine or tryptophan ends this CDR3, so it is likely a read error. V gene TRBV7-2 combines with J gene TRBJ1-5; D is undetermined. This CDR3 spans 16 amino acids. Trimming removed 5 bases from V and 0 bases from J, with 14 bases in between. The germline gives CDR1 SGHTA, CDR2 FQGNSA. CDR3 protein: CASSPSPGNSNQPQHL. The CDR3 nucleotides are TGTGCCAGCAGCCCTTCCCCGGGGAATAGCAATCAGCCCCAGCATTTG.

V usage is TRBV12-3 or TRBV12-4 and J usage is TRBJ1-4; maybe TRBD1 (5 bases). This CDR3 has 14 amino acids. Trimming left V 6 bases short and J 3 bases short, with 11 bases between. CDR3 in amino acids: CASRSTVANEKLFF. The CDR3 DNA reads TGTGCCAGCAGGTCGACAGTGGCTAATGAAAAACTGTTTTTT.

Details on this clonotype: It may be a read error: a sequence one base away is much more abundant. The chain couples TRBV7-2 to TRBJ2-1, with a tentative D call TRBD1 (5 bases). Germline CDR1 SGHTA, CDR2 FQGNSA. V lost 2 bases and J lost 6, with 8 bases in between. The CDR3 covers 13 residues. CDR3 loop: CASSLWGTNEQFF. The CDR3 nucleotides are TGTGCCAGCAGCTTATGGGGCACCAATGAGCAGTTCTTC. The full variable domain, rest sourced from reference TRBV7-2 and TRBJ2-1, is GAGVSQSPSNKVTEKGKDVELRCDPISGHTALYWYRQSLGQGLEFLIYFQGNSAPDKSGLPSDRFSAERTGGSVSTLTIQRTQQEDSAVYLCASSLWGTNEQFFGPGTRLTVL.

The table lists this clonotype with many counts. The rearrangement joins TRBV7-2 to TRBJ1-5; a possible D gene is TRBD1 (6 bases). The CDR3 is 17 residues long. In germline, CDR1 is SGHTA, CDR2 FQGNSA. Trimming left V 1 base short and J 3 bases short, with 16 bases between. DNA for the CDR3: TGTGCCAGCAGCTTAGATCAGGGGCCCCTTGACAATCAGCCCCAGCATTTT. It codes for CASSLDQGPLDNQPQHF.

V and J are TRBV7-2 and TRBJ2-5; 7 bases are a match to TRBD2. The CDR3 runs 19 residues. J gave up 0 bases and V 5 bases, and 18 bases lay outside the gene matches. The germline gives CDR1 SGHTA, CDR2 FQGNSA. CDR3 sequence reads: CASSRRGGGVGGYQETQYF. CDR3 DNA sequence: TGTGCCAGCAGCCGGAGGGGCGGGGGAGTAGGCGGGTACCAAGAGACCCAGTACTTC.